Sequencing of this T cell receptor beta chain was carried out in a study of blood T cell repertoires in COVID-19. V was clipped by 6 bases and J by 0 bases, with 12 bases between them. The germline CDR1 and CDR2 sequences are SGHRS and YFSETQ. The CDR3 has 15 amino acids. Using immunoSEQ multiplex PCR, the repertoire was profiled, and TCRdb retains in-frame clones only, with some absent. The sample comprises fewer than 300,000 clones, over 70% of which are singletons, and 5% to 6% rests with the top ten. The rearrangement links TRBV5-1 to TRBJ2-2, with D maybe TRBD2 (5 bases). Sequencing was done on a sample of peripheral blood. The clonotype comes from a man aged 80 or over with acute or convalescent COVID-19. The DNA for the CDR3 is TGCGCCAGCACAGAGCGGAGCCCGAACACCGGGGAGCTGTTTTTT. It translates to CASTERSPNTGELFF.